Listed here are 17 T cell receptor beta chains from one sample, sequenced in a study of T-cell memory formation after mild COVID-19. Each CDR3 protein is one row after TCRdb ran MiXCR on the 5' RACE reads. In the table there are roughly 250,000 distinct CDR3 sequences, over 15% of which are singletons. Material for sequencing was PBMCs or a T cell subset sorted from them (not recorded which). Every receptor here comes from a man between 18 and 29 years old who had mild COVID-19 (a few samples of this study predate the infection). Cell type and time point are not known.

The rearrangement links TRBV3-1 to TRBJ2-5; no firm D call. The CDR3 consists of 13 residues. Per the germline V gene, CDR1 is LGHDT and CDR2 is YNNKEL (reference sequence). V lost 6 bases and J lost 3, with 11 bases in between. In nucleotides, the CDR3 is TGTGCCAGCAGTTCCGGACGAGAAGAGACCCAGTACTTC. Its protein is CASSSGREETQYF.

This clonotype was detected many times. The V and J genes are TRBV2 and TRBJ1-5; D is perhaps TRBD1 (5 bases). V was clipped by 6 bases and J by 3 bases, with 9 bases between them. The CDR3 spans 13 residues. CDR1 is SNHLY and CDR2 is FYNNEI in the germline V gene. The CDR3 sequence is CASRGQSNQPQHF. In DNA, the CDR3 is TGTGCCAGCAGGGGGCAGTCCAATCAGCCCCAGCATTTT.

The genes are TRBV29-1 and TRBJ1-1; a possible D gene is TRBD1 (5 bases). The V gene's germline CDR1 is SQVTM and CDR2 ANQGSEA. Trimming stripped 6 bases from V and 0 bases from J, with 14 bases between. The CDR3 loop spans 14 amino acids. The DNA for the CDR3 is TGCAGCGTCAGACAGACCTCGGTGAACACTGAAGCTTTCTTT. Residues: CSVRQTSVNTEAFF.

The V call is TRBV6-5, the J call TRBJ2-6; D may be TRBD2 (5 bases). Germline V lookup: CDR1 MNHEY, CDR2 SVGAGI. The CDR3 is 17 residues long. V lost 2 bases to trimming and J lost 1 base, with 12 bases between them. In nucleotides, the CDR3 is TGTGCCAGCAGTTACGGGAGTCCGGGGTCTGGGGCCAACGTCCTGACTTTC. Translated: CASSYGSPGSGANVLTF.

The V gene is TRBV5-1, the J gene TRBJ2-1; D remains ambiguous. The germline gives CDR1 SGHRS, CDR2 YFSETQ. This CDR3 region has 11 residues. The V end was cut by 0 bases, the J end by 10 bases, with 5 bases between. The CDR3 DNA is TGCGCCAGCAGCTTGGAGTCGGAGCAGTTCTTC. It yields the protein CASSLESEQFF.

A few counts support this clonotype. This chain uses TRBV10-3 with TRBJ1-1, with D unresolved. V shed 0 bases and J shed 1 base, with 18 bases lying between them. This CDR3 region has 18 residues. Per germline, CDR1 ENHRY and CDR2 SYGVKD. CDR3 loop: CAISESWTLLDPNTEAFF. CDR3 in DNA: TGTGCCATCAGTGAGTCATGGACGCTGCTGGATCCGAACACTGAAGCTTTCTTT.

This sequence joins TRBV12-3 or TRBV12-4 and TRBJ1-1; TRBD1 matches at 8 bases. Losses at the gene ends were 7 bases for V and 4 bases for J; bases not matched to a gene: 8. The CDR3 has 14 residues. CDR3 DNA sequence: TGTGCCAGCACCTCTACAGGGGGTAGCACTGAAGCTTTCTTT. Its translation is CASTSTGGSTEAFF.

A few counts support this clonotype. The chain uses TRBV27 and TRBJ1-4, with a tentative D call TRBD1 (5 bases). Per germline, CDR1 MNHEY and CDR2 SMNVEV (reference sequence). The CDR3 length is 15 residues. V lost 0 bases, J lost 10 bases, and 15 bases lay in between. The CDR3 DNA reads as TGTGCCAGCAGTTTATCCTGGACCGGGGGGGGAAAACTGTTTTTT. Translated, it gives CASSLSWTGGGKLFF.

This clonotype turned up a few times. The V and J genes are TRBV5-1 and TRBJ2-2, with 11 bases matching TRBD2. After removal of 4 bases from V and 1 base from J, the junction contained 3 bases not matched to a gene. CDR1 and CDR2 (germline): SGHRS, YFSETQ. CDR3 length equals 16 residues. The CDR3 spells CASSNGLAGNTGELFF. Here the CDR3 DNA reads TGCGCCAGCAGCAATGGACTAGCGGGGAACACCGGGGAGCTGTTTTTT.

This sequence joins TRBV20-1 and TRBJ2-3, with D hard to call. Per germline, CDR1 DFQATT and CDR2 SNEGSKA (reference sequence). The CDR3 is made up of 13 amino acids. Trimming took off 2 bases at V and 2 bases at J, with 8 bases between the two ends. This chain's CDR3 is CSARRATTDTQYF. The CDR3 DNA is TGCAGTGCTAGACGGGCCACCACAGATACGCAGTATTTT.

In nucleotides, the CDR3 is TGCAGCGTTGATGGCGGGGCGCTCTCCAGTACGCAGTATTTT. Protein sequence: CSVDGGALSSTQYF. The V and J genes are TRBV29-1 and TRBJ2-3, with D tentatively TRBD2 (6 bases). Trimming removed 3 bases from V and 8 bases from J, with 18 bases in between. There are 14 residues in the CDR3. From germline, CDR1 is SQVTM and CDR2 ANQGSEA.

The chain combines TRBV6-5 with TRBJ2-5, with D possibly being TRBD2 (5 bases). This CDR3 is built from 15 residues. The V and J ends lost 0 bases and 1 base respectively, with 9 bases between them. Germline CDR1 MNHEY, CDR2 SVGAGI. The CDR3 DNA follows: TGTGCCAGCAGTTACTCGCTAGCTTTCCAAGAGACCCAGTACTTC. It specifies CASSYSLAFQETQYF.

This clonotype has more than one count but fewer than ten. V is TRBV7-2 and J is TRBJ1-5; D is perhaps TRBD1 (5 bases). The CDR3 is 14 residues long. V was clipped by 5 bases and J by 5 bases, with 13 bases between them. Germline CDR1 reads SGHTA; CDR2 reads FQGNSA. CDR3 sequence reads: CASSITGGDQPQHF. The CDR3 nucleotides are TGTGCCAGCAGCATTACGGGGGGAGATCAGCCCCAGCATTTT.

The V gene is TRBV10-3, the J gene TRBJ1-6; the match to TRBD1 covers 11 bases. CDR3 size: 16 residues. Germline V gives CDR1 ENHRY, CDR2 SYGVKD. J was trimmed by 6 bases and V by 4 bases; bases with no gene match: 5. CDR3 in DNA: TGTGCCATCAGTGTGGGACAGGGGGGTTCTAATTCACCCCTCCACTTT. It translates to CAISVGQGGSNSPLHF.

CDR3 in amino acids: CASSPPGNTIYF. As DNA, the CDR3 is TGTGCCAGCAGCCCGCCGGGAAACACCATATATTTT. The chain carries TRBV7-9 and TRBJ1-3; D unclear. The CDR3 covers 12 residues. Per germline, CDR1 SEHNR and CDR2 FQNEAQ (reference sequence). The ends were cut back, 5 bases at V and 4 bases at J, with 6 bases in the middle.

Many counts were recorded for this clonotype. This sequence joins TRBV12-3 or TRBV12-4 and TRBJ1-2; 7 nucleotides line up with TRBD1. The CDR3 is 13 amino acids. The V and J ends lost 3 bases and 6 bases, in that order; junction bases with no gene match: 4. CDR3 coding DNA: TGTGCCAGCAGTTTCGGCAGGGGGAATGGCTACACCTTC. It yields the protein CASSFGRGNGYTF.

The J gene is TRBJ2-1, the V gene TRBV5-5; D gene uncertain. This CDR3 is built from 16 residues. Trimming left V 3 bases short and J 0 bases short, with 13 bases between. Per the germline V gene, CDR1 is SGHKS and CDR2 is YYEKEE (reference sequence). CDR3 residues: CASSWAQALSYNEQFF. As DNA, the CDR3 is TGTGCCAGCAGCTGGGCCCAAGCGCTCTCCTACAATGAGCAGTTCTTC. Looking up the rest from reference TRBV5-5 and TRBJ2-1 gives the full variable domain: DAGVTQSPTHLIKTRGQQVTLRCSPISGHKSVSWYQQVLGQGPQFIFQYYEKEERGRGNFPDRFSARQFPNYSSELNVNALLLGDSALYLCASSWAQALSYNEQFFGPGTRLTVL.